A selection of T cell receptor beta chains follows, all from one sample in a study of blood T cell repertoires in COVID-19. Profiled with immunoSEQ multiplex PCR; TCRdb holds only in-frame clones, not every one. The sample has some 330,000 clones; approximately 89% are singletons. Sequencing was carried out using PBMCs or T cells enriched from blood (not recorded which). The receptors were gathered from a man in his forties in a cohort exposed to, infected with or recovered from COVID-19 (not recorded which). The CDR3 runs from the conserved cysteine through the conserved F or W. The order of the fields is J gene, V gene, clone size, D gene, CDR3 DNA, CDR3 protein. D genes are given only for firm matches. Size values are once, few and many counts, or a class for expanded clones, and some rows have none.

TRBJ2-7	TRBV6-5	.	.	TGTGCCGAAGGTCAAAAAAGGGGGGAGCAGTACTTC	CAEGQKRGEQYF
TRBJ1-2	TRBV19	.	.	TGTGCCAGTAGTATGCCGCAGGGGTATGGCTACACCTTC	CASSMPQGYGYTF
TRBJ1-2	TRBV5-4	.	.	TGTGCTGCGGTTCGGGGGGAAGTGGGGTATGGCTACACCTTC	CAAVRGEVGYGYTF
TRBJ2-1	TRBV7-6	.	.	TGTGCCAGCAGCTCCCCAGAGGGCGGTAATGAGCAGTTCTTC	CASSSPEGGNEQFF
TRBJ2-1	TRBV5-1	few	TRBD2	TGCGCCAGCAGCATCCTAGCGGGAGGCTACAATGAGCAGTTCTTC	CASSILAGGYNEQFF
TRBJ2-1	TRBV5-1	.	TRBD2	TGCGCCAGCAGCTTGGGTGCGGGAGCCTTCTACAATGAGCAGTTCTTC	CASSLGAGAFYNEQFF
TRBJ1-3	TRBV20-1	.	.	TGCAGTAGCCTCGCCGGAAACACCATATATTTT	CSSLAGNTIYF
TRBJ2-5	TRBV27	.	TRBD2	TGTGCCAGCAGTCCCCGCCTAGCGGGAGGCCGATCCTATTTCCAAGAGACCCAGTACTTC	CASSPRLAGGRSYFQETQYF
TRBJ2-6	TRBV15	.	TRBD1	TGTGCCACCAGCAGGGCCCGAGGACAGGGCAATCGGGGGGCCAACGTCCTGACTTTC	CATSRARGQGNRGANVLTF
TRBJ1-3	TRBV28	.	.	TGTGCCAGCAACGTCTATGGAGGGGCTGGAAACACCATATATTTT	CASNVYGGAGNTIYF
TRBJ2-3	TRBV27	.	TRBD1	TGTGCCAGCAGTTGGGGGGACAGGGGGCCAGATACGCAGTATTTT	CASSWGDRGPDTQYF
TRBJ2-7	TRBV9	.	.	TGTGCCAGCACCCCCACCGGGAACTCGAACGAGCAGTACTTC	CASTPTGNSNEQYF
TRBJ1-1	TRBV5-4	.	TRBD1	TGTGCCAGCAGCTCGTCCCGGGACAGGGGAATGAACACTGAAGCTTTCTTT	CASSSSRDRGMNTEAFF
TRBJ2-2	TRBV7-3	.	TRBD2	TGTGCCAGCAGCTTACGTTCTAGCGGGAGCGGGGAGCTGTTTTTT	CASSLRSSGSGELFF
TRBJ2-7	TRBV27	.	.	TGTGCCAGCAGTGTTCGGGAGAGCGCCTACGAGCAGTACTTC	CASSVRESAYEQYF
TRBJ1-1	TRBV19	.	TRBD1	TGTGCCAGTAGTCGAAACCCCCAACAGGGGCATACTGAAGCTTTCTTT	CASSRNPQQGHTEAFF
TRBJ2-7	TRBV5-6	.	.	TGTGCCAGCAGCCAAATACCGGGACACGGATTTTCTCACGAGCAGTACTTC	CASSQIPGHGFSHEQYF
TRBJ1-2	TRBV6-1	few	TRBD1	TGTGCCAGCAGTGAAGCGCGAGGGACAGGGCTGAACTATGGCTACACCTTC	CASSEARGTGLNYGYTF
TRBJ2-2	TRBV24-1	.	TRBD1	TGTGCCACCAGTGATTACAGGGGTAACACCGGGGAGCTGTTTTTT	CATSDYRGNTGELFF
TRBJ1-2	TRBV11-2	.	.	TGTGCCAGCAGCCCCCCGGGAGGCTACGGATATGGCTACACCTTC	CASSPPGGYGYGYTF
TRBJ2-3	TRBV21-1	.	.	TGTGCCAGCAGCAAAACCCCCGGACTAAGCACAGATACGCAGTATTTT	CASSKTPGLSTDTQYF
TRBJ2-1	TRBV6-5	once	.	TGTGCCAGCAGTTACGGGAGCGGAGACACTTACAATGAGCAGTTCTTC	CASSYGSGDTYNEQFF
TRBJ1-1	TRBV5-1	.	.	TGCGCCAGCAGCTCTACAGGGTCGGACACTGAAGCTTTCTTT	CASSSTGSDTEAFF
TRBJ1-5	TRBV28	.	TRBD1	TGTGCCAGCAGTTTGACCAGGGGGCTGGGGCAGCCCCAGCATTTT	CASSLTRGLGQPQHF
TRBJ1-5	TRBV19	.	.	TGTGCCAGTAGTTATACAGGGAACAATCAGCCCCAGCATTTT	CASSYTGNNQPQHF
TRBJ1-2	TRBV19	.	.	TGTGCCAGTAGTATACCCCAGGGCCCCTATGGCTACACCTTC	CASSIPQGPYGYTF
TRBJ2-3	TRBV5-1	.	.	TGCGCCAGCAGCTCGGGGGAGTCCACAGATACGCAGTATTTT	CASSSGESTDTQYF
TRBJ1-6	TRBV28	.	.	TGTGCCAGCAGTTTAACGGGGGGAAATTCACCCCTCCACTTT	CASSLTGGNSPLHF
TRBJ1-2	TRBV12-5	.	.	TGTGCTAGTGGGAACCTGACAGTTCTGGGCGGCTACACCTTC	CASGNLTVLGGYTF
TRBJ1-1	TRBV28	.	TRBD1	TGTGCCAGCCACCGGGACAGGGGGCGAACTGAAGCTTTCTTT	CASHRDRGRTEAFF
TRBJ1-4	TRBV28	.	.	TGTGCCAGCAGCCGCGGTCTCCATAGTGGCGAAAAACTGTTTTTT	CASSRGLHSGEKLFF
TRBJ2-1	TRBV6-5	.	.	TGTGCCAGCAGCCCCCGGGACTCCCTTGGGGGTGAGCAGTTCTTC	CASSPRDSLGGEQFF
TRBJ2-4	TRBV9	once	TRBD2	TGTGCCAGCAGCGCCGGGACTAGCGCGTTAAACATTCAGTACTTC	CASSAGTSALNIQYF
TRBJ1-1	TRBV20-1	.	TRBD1	TGCAGTGCAGCCGGGACAGTTGAAGCTTTCTTT	CSAAGTVEAFF
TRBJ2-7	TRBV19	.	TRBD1	TGTGCCAGTAGTCCAAGACAGGGATCCTACGAGCAGTACTTC	CASSPRQGSYEQYF
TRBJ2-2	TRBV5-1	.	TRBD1	TGCGCCAGCAGCTCAGGGGGCGCCGGGGAGCTGTTTTTT	CASSSGGAGELFF
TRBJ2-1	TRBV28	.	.	TGTGCCAGCAGTCCGGCGGAAAGTGAGCAGTTCTTC	CASSPAESEQFF
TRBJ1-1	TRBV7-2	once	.	TGTGCCAGCAGCTCCCTATACATCCAGGGGTGGAACACTGAAGCTTTCTTT	CASSSLYIQGWNTEAFF
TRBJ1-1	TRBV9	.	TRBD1	TGTGCCAGCAGCGTAGCTACCGACAGGGTTGGTTTCTTT	CASSVATDRVGFF
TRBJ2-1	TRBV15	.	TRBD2	TGTGCCACCAGCAGAGATTTTGTTAGCGGGAGGCCTTCCAGCTCCTACAATGAGCAGTTCTTC	CATSRDFVSGRPSSSYNEQFF
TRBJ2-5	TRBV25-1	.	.	TGTGCCAGCAGGGATGGGCTGTTCCTAAAGGAGACCCAGTACTTC	CASRDGLFLKETQYF
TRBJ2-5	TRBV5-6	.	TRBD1	TGTGCCAGCAGCAGATGGGACAGGGAACGCGAGACCCAGTACTTC	CASSRWDRERETQYF
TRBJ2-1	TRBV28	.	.	TGTGCCAGCAGTTGGGCGGGGCGGGGTGAGCAGTTCTTC	CASSWAGRGEQFF